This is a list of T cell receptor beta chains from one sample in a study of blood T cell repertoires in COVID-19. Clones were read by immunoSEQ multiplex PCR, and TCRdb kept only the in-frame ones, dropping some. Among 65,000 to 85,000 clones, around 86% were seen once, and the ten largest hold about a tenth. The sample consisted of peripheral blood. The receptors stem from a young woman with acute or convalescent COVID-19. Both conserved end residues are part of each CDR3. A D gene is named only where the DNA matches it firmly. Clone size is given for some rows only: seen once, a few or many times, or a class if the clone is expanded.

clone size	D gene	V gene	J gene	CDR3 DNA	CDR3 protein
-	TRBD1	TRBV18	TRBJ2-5	TGTGCCAGCTCTCTCAACTACGACAGGGGTGGGGAGACCCAGTACTTC	CASSLNYDRGGETQYF
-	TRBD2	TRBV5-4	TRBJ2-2	TGTGCCAGCAGCAACCCTAGCGGGAGACTCACCGGGGAGCTGTTTTTT	CASSNPSGRLTGELFF
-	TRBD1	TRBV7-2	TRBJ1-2	TGTGCCAGCAGCTTAGGACAGGGGGCCGGCTATGGCTACACCTTC	CASSLGQGAGYGYTF
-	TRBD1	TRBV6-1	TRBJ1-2	TGTGCCAGCAGTGATGGGCAGGGGGCTTACTATGGCTACACCTTC	CASSDGQGAYYGYTF
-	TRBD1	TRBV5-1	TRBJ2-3	TGCGCCAGCAGCTTAACGGGACAGGGGATAAATACGCAGTATTTT	CASSLTGQGINTQYF
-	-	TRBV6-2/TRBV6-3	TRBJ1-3	TGTGCCAGCACCCCGACGGGGAGTGGAAACACCATATATTTT	CASTPTGSGNTIYF
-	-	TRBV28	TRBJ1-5	TGTGCCAGCAGTTCCCGCCTACAGGGTATGGGTCAGCCCCAGCATTTT	CASSSRLQGMGQPQHF
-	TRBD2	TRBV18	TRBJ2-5	TGTGCCAGCTCACCACCGAGCGGGAGCCGGGCAGAGACCCAGTACTTC	CASSPPSGSRAETQYF
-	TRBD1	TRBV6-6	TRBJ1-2	TGTGCCAGCAGTCGAGCCCTGGGGACAGGGAACTATGGCTACACCTTC	CASSRALGTGNYGYTF
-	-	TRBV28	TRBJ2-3	TGTGCCAGCAGCATGGGCTATGGGGGCGGAACAGATACGCAGTATTTT	CASSMGYGGGTDTQYF
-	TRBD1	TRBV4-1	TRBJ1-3	TGCGCCAGCAGCCCCCCGACAGGGTACCTTGGAAACACCATATATTTT	CASSPPTGYLGNTIYF
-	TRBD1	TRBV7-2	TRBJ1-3	TGTGCCAGCAGCTTAGGGTGGACAGGGGGACCTGGAAACACCATATATTTT	CASSLGWTGGPGNTIYF
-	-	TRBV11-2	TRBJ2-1	TGTGCCAGCAGCCCTTTTCAGGGCCACAATGAGCAGTTCTTC	CASSPFQGHNEQFF
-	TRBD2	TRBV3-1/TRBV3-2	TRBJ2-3	TGTGCCAGCAGCCAAGTGGCTAGCGGGTTGGGGAATACGCAGTATTTT	CASSQVASGLGNTQYF
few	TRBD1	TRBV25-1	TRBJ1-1	TGTGCCAGCACACCGACAGGGAGGAGCACTGAAGCTTTCTTT	CASTPTGRSTEAFF
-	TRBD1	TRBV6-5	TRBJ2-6	TGTGCCAGCAGCAGGGGGCACTCTGGGGCCAACGTCCTGACTTTC	CASSRGHSGANVLTF
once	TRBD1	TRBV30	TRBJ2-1	TGTGCCTGGATACTAACCCCCGGGACAGGGCTATCTGAGCAGTTCTTC	CAWILTPGTGLSEQFF
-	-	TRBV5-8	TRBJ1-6	TGTGCCAGCAGTCCCCGGCAGGGAGGTTCACCCCTCCACTTT	CASSPRQGGSPLHF
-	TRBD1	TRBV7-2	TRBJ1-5	TGTGCCAGCAGCCCACGGACAGGGCTAGGTCAGCCCCAGCATTTT	CASSPRTGLGQPQHF
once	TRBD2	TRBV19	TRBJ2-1	TGTGCCAGTAGTCCTGGGGGGACTAGCGGGAAGAATGAGCAGTTCTTC	CASSPGGTSGKNEQFF
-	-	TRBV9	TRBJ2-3	TGTGCCAGCAGTTCGGGACTCAACACAGATACGCAGTATTTT	CASSSGLNTDTQYF
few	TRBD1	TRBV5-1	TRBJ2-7	TGCGCCAGCAGCTTTCGGGACAGTACCTACGAGCAGTACTTC	CASSFRDSTYEQYF
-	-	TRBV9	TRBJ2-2	TGTGCCAGCAGCGTACGGAGCACGACGAACACCGGGGAGCTGTTTTTT	CASSVRSTTNTGELFF
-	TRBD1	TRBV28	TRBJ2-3	TGTGCCAGCAGTTCCGGGGAACAGGGGTCGGGCACAGATACGCAGTATTTT	CASSSGEQGSGTDTQYF
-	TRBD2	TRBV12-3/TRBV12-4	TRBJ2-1	TGTGCCAGCGGTAGCGGGCTGTACAATGAGCAGTTCTTC	CASGSGLYNEQFF
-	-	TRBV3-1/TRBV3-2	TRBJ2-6	TGTGCCAGCAGCCGTGCCAGCTCTGGGGCCAACGTCCTGACTTTC	CASSRASSGANVLTF
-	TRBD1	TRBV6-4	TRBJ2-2	TGTGCCAGCAGTCCCACGGGGACAGGGAGACTAAACACCGGGGAGCTGTTTTTT	CASSPTGTGRLNTGELFF
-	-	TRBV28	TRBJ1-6	TGTGCCAGCAGTCCACAATATAATTCACCCCTCCACTTT	CASSPQYNSPLHF
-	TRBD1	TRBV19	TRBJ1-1	TGTGCCAGTAGTCAGGGGGCGTCTGAAGCTTTCTTT	CASSQGASEAFF
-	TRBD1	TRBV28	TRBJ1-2	TGTGCCAGCAGTTACAGGGGGCGGGTTGGCTACACCTTC	CASSYRGRVGYTF
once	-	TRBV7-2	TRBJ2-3	TGTGCCAGCAGTTTTAATCGACTCAACCCAAACACAGATACGCAGTATTTT	CASSFNRLNPNTDTQYF
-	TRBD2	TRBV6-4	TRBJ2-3	TGTGCCAGCAGTGCCGTAGCGGGAGAGGGCACAGATACGCAGTATTTT	CASSAVAGEGTDTQYF
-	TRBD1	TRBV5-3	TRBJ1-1	TGTGCCAGAAGCTACTTACCGGGGACAGGGCTGAACACTGAAGCTTTCTTT	CARSYLPGTGLNTEAFF
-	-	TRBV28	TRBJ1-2	TGTGCCAGCAGTTTTCGGTGGTCGAGTGGCTACACCTTC	CASSFRWSSGYTF